This is a list of T cell receptor beta chains from one sample in a study of T cell clones after liver transplantation. Method: immunoSEQ multiplex PCR; TCRdb's copy keeps in-frame clones and lacks some. The sample comprises under 7,000 clones, roughly 85% of which are singletons, and 35% to 40% rests with the top ten. The source was CD8+ T cells from blood, collected 24 months after liver transplant. These receptors all stem from a human patient who received a liver transplant. Some T cells may trace back to the graft donor. Both conserved end residues are part of each CDR3.

v_call	j_call	cdr3_aa
TRBV28	TRBJ2-7	CASTMGGLAETYEQYF
TRBV10-1	TRBJ2-1	CASSRDDGYNEQFF
TRBV28	TRBJ2-3	CASNSGTSVPDTQYF
TRBV7-8	TRBJ1-4	CASSPGTQPEKLFF
TRBV5-1	TRBJ2-5	CASSLERDFPQETQYF
TRBV2	TRBJ1-1	CASSAGTGMNTEAFF
TRBV4-3	TRBJ1-5	CASSQDRDQPQHF
TRBV7-9	TRBJ2-7	CASSDQGAYEQYF
TRBV2	TRBJ2-3	CASSVSGTGLTSGGTDTQYF
TRBV5-1	TRBJ2-1	CASSLGPGAVNNEQFF
TRBV15	TRBJ1-1	CATSREFRDRTEAFF
TRBV5-1	TRBJ2-1	CASSLVNPILAGGDGEQFF
TRBV2	TRBJ2-3	CASSVSGTGTDTQYF
TRBV28	TRBJ1-5	CASSLIPSNQPQHF
TRBV7-3	TRBJ2-5	CASSLNSGVRETQYF
TRBV9	TRBJ2-1	CASSDTSAGYNEQFF
TRBV6-4	TRBJ2-2	CASSEGRGGTGELFF
TRBV27	TRBJ2-5	CASRTGSRETQYF
TRBV4-3	TRBJ2-3	CASSQDRSVKTDTQYF
TRBV2	TRBJ2-7	CASSEFAGAYEQYF
TRBV5-5	TRBJ2-5	CASSFIAGASRGTQYF
TRBV7-8	TRBJ1-5	CASSSVGRINQPQHF
TRBV11-2	TRBJ2-1	CASSLRGSGDNEQFF
TRBV9	TRBJ1-5	CASSVAPYQPQHF
TRBV7-8	TRBJ1-1	CASRLGGWGTEAFF
TRBV14	TRBJ2-7	CASSQRWGPDEQYF